The TCR beta chain under discussion was sequenced for a study of immune evolution from preneoplasia to lung adenocarcinoma. Clones were read by immunoSEQ multiplex PCR, and TCRdb kept only the in-frame ones, dropping some. The sample lists fewer than 4,500 clones, roughly nine tenths occurring once. The table lists this clone with a count of one. The ends were cut back, 6 bases at V and 2 bases at J, with 11 bases in the middle. CDR1 is MNHNY and CDR2 is SVGAGI in the germline V gene (reference sequence). The length of the CDR3 is 14 residues. This TCR came from an older donor with lung adenocarcinoma. The sample consisted of FFPE minimally invasive lung adenocarcinoma tissue. The V call is TRBV6-6, the J call TRBJ1-3; possibly TRBD1 for D (6 bases). The CDR3 is CASRGHRAGNTIYF. The CDR3 DNA sequence: TGTGCCAGCAGGGGCCACAGGGCTGGAAACACCATATATTTT.